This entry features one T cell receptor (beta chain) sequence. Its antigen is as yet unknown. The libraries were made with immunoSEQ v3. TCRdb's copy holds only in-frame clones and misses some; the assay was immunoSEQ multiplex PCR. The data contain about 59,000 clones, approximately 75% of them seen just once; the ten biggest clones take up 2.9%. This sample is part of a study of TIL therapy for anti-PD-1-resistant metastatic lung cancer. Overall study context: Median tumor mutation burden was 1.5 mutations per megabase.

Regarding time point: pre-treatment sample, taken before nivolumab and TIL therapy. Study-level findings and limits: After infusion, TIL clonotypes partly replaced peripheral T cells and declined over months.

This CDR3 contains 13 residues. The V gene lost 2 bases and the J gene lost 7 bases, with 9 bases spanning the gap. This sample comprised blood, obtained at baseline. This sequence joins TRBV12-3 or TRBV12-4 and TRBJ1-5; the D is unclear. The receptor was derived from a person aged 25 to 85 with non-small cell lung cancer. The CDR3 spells CASSLISGQPQHF. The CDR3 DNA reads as TGTGCCAGCAGTTTAATCTCTGGCCAGCCCCAGCATTTT.